Listed below are T cell receptor beta chains from one sample, sequenced in a study of blood T cell repertoires in COVID-19. Some clones are missing from TCRdb's copy, which holds only in-frame ones; the method was immunoSEQ multiplex PCR. The data show about 300,000 clones, with 85% seen just once and 1.5% to 2% held by the top ten. The sample consisted of PBMCs or T cells enriched from blood (not recorded which). The receptors were gathered from a woman in her 30s who had been exposed to COVID-19. CDR3s include the opening cysteine and the closing phenylalanine or tryptophan. Fields, in order: V gene, CDR3 protein.

>TRBV7-2
CASSPRDRVVNTEAFF
>TRBV7-9
CASSPTGGRQNNEQFF
>TRBV6-1
CASSESSGGAETQYF
>TRBV6-1
CASSATAGRMAPYGYTF
>TRBV2
CASSDRGRQYF
>TRBV28
CASSLSGQGKTNEKLFF
>TRBV4-1
CASSQWDRVNQPQHF
>TRBV28
CASQPGDRVFYEQFF
>TRBV4-1
CASSQDETSAYEQYF
>TRBV4-3
CASSQDRGRQLYEQYF
>TRBV18
CASSLPTGSTGANVLTF
>TRBV12-3/TRBV12-4
CASRGQGGEKLFF
>TRBV7-8
CASSLVQGEVYEQYF
>TRBV7-8
CASSLGSVDTQYF
>TRBV2
CASSIRGRGTDTQYF
>TRBV5-1
CASSLVGSGNTIYF
>TRBV5-5
CASSLTPTGGNQPQHF
>TRBV2
CASSEVDRGLFLGNQPQHF
>TRBV30
CAWSVTGGWEQYF
>TRBV6-5
CASSHTGTDYEQYF
>TRBV13
CASSEFRDSDYGYTF
>TRBV9
CASSVGLGGNQPQHF
>TRBV4-3
CASSWSPGGNTEAFF
>TRBV13
CASSLGSSVGELFF
>TRBV6-6
CASSYLAGKAFF
>TRBV5-1
CASSRTKGQGDGYTF
>TRBV5-1
CASSPWSVSGNTIYF
>TRBV7-6
CASSPRQGANTGELFF
>TRBV30
CACHRAYNSPLHF
>TRBV10-3
CAISEGANSYNEQFF
>TRBV10-2
CASSDGTGLNTEAFF